These T cell receptor beta chains were read from a single sample in a study of memory CD4+ T cells and cytomegalovirus serostatus. Generated by immunoSEQ multiplex PCR, the TCRdb table keeps only in-frame clones and is missing some. The top ten clones hold more than 0.9% of a sample with around 50,000 clones, roughly 78% of them seen once. The sequencing input was memory CD4+ T cells from blood. The receptors stem from an adult in good health and CMV-seronegative. Each CDR3 is given with its conserved first and last residue. The order of the fields is V gene, D gene, clone size, J gene, CDR3 protein, CDR3 DNA. A D gene is named only where the DNA matches it firmly. The listing skips clone size in some rows; elsewhere it reads once, few, many or a size class.

V gene: TRBV30; D gene: NA; clone size: NA; J gene: TRBJ1-1; CDR3 protein: CAWRQPNTEAFF; CDR3 DNA: TGTGCCTGGAGACAGCCTAACACTGAAGCTTTCTTT
V gene: TRBV19; D gene: TRBD1; clone size: NA; J gene: TRBJ2-7; CDR3 protein: CASSGGQGVREQYF; CDR3 DNA: TGTGCCAGTAGTGGTGGACAGGGGGTGAGGGAGCAGTACTTC
V gene: TRBV6-1; D gene: TRBD1; clone size: NA; J gene: TRBJ1-2; CDR3 protein: CASSVDRGYENYGYTF; CDR3 DNA: TGTGCCAGCAGTGTGGACAGGGGGTATGAGAACTATGGCTACACCTTC
V gene: TRBV28; D gene: NA; clone size: NA; J gene: TRBJ1-5; CDR3 protein: CASSPDGVPRPKPQHF; CDR3 DNA: TGTGCCAGCAGTCCCGACGGGGTCCCACGTCCTAAGCCCCAGCATTTT
V gene: TRBV29-1; D gene: NA; clone size: NA; J gene: TRBJ1-1; CDR3 protein: CSLVAGPFANTEAFF; CDR3 DNA: TGCAGTCTGGTGGCAGGCCCCTTCGCGAACACTGAAGCTTTCTTT
V gene: TRBV5-5; D gene: TRBD2; clone size: NA; J gene: TRBJ2-1; CDR3 protein: CASSREGYEQFF; CDR3 DNA: TGTGCCAGCTCAAGGGAGGGGTATGAGCAGTTCTTC
V gene: TRBV4-2; D gene: TRBD2; clone size: once; J gene: TRBJ2-5; CDR3 protein: CASSPRQLAGGQETQYF; CDR3 DNA: TGTGCCAGCAGCCCTAGGCAACTAGCGGGGGGCCAAGAGACCCAGTACTTC
V gene: TRBV15; D gene: NA; clone size: NA; J gene: TRBJ2-5; CDR3 protein: CATSRDRSVETQYF; CDR3 DNA: TGTGCCACCAGCAGAGATCGTAGTGTGGAGACCCAGTACTTC
V gene: TRBV5-1; D gene: NA; clone size: NA; J gene: TRBJ1-2; CDR3 protein: CASSSLGHDDGYTF; CDR3 DNA: TGCGCCAGCAGCTCACTCGGACACGATGATGGCTACACCTTC
V gene: TRBV5-1; D gene: TRBD2; clone size: NA; J gene: TRBJ2-3; CDR3 protein: CASSLVYSGDRTDTQYF; CDR3 DNA: TGCGCCAGCAGCTTGGTATATAGCGGGGACCGCACAGATACGCAGTATTTT
V gene: TRBV7-2; D gene: NA; clone size: NA; J gene: TRBJ1-1; CDR3 protein: CASSLAGLRNTEAFF; CDR3 DNA: TGTGCCAGCAGCTTAGCAGGACTTAGGAACACTGAAGCTTTCTTT
V gene: TRBV5-6; D gene: TRBD2; clone size: NA; J gene: TRBJ2-7; CDR3 protein: CASSRTSGGHEQYF; CDR3 DNA: TGTGCCAGCAGCCGGACTAGCGGGGGACACGAGCAGTACTTC
V gene: TRBV7-3; D gene: TRBD2; clone size: NA; J gene: TRBJ2-3; CDR3 protein: CASSRSGGSTDTQYF; CDR3 DNA: TGTGCCAGCAGTCGATCGGGGGGAAGCACAGATACGCAGTATTTT
V gene: TRBV28; D gene: NA; clone size: NA; J gene: TRBJ1-1; CDR3 protein: CASSLSLRVGRAFF; CDR3 DNA: TGTGCCAGCAGTTTATCGCTCCGGGTCGGTCGGGCTTTCTTT
V gene: TRBV18; D gene: TRBD1; clone size: NA; J gene: TRBJ1-1; CDR3 protein: CASSPRAGGAGNTEAFF; CDR3 DNA: TGTGCCAGCTCACCTCGGGCAGGGGGCGCCGGGAACACTGAAGCTTTCTTT
V gene: TRBV28; D gene: NA; clone size: once; J gene: TRBJ1-2; CDR3 protein: CASSPAGLANYGYTF; CDR3 DNA: TGTGCCAGCAGTCCGGCAGGGCTAGCTAACTATGGCTACACCTTC
V gene: TRBV30; D gene: NA; clone size: NA; J gene: TRBJ2-1; CDR3 protein: CAWSVRLNEQFF; CDR3 DNA: TGTGCCTGGAGTGTACGACTTAATGAGCAGTTCTTC
V gene: TRBV4-1; D gene: NA; clone size: once; J gene: TRBJ2-5; CDR3 protein: CASSPKALGLSQETQYF; CDR3 DNA: TGCGCCAGCAGCCCCAAAGCCCTCGGCTTGTCGCAAGAGACCCAGTACTTC
V gene: TRBV4-3; D gene: TRBD1; clone size: NA; J gene: TRBJ2-2; CDR3 protein: CASSRSAGGVFGGELFF; CDR3 DNA: TGCGCCAGCAGCCGTAGCGCAGGGGGCGTCTTTGGCGGGGAGCTGTTTTTT
V gene: TRBV4-1; D gene: NA; clone size: NA; J gene: TRBJ2-7; CDR3 protein: CASSQEPGYYEQYF; CDR3 DNA: TGCGCCAGCAGCCAAGAACCAGGATATTACGAGCAGTACTTC
V gene: TRBV7-2; D gene: NA; clone size: few; J gene: TRBJ1-2; CDR3 protein: CASSSLGLSGYTF; CDR3 DNA: TGTGCCAGCAGCTCCCTCGGCTTAAGTGGCTACACCTTC
V gene: TRBV14; D gene: NA; clone size: NA; J gene: TRBJ1-4; CDR3 protein: CASSRQGLNEKLFF; CDR3 DNA: TGTGCCAGCAGCCGCCAGGGGCTGAATGAAAAACTGTTTTTT
V gene: TRBV11-2; D gene: NA; clone size: NA; J gene: TRBJ2-2; CDR3 protein: CASSFGAGTGELFF; CDR3 DNA: TGTGCCAGCAGCTTTGGGGCGGGCACCGGGGAGCTGTTTTTT
V gene: TRBV13; D gene: TRBD2; clone size: NA; J gene: TRBJ2-3; CDR3 protein: CASSSLAWRGDPGDTQYF; CDR3 DNA: TGTGCCAGCAGCTCGCTGGCGTGGCGGGGGGACCCAGGAGATACGCAGTATTTT
V gene: TRBV5-4; D gene: NA; clone size: NA; J gene: TRBJ1-3; CDR3 protein: CASSFYGVGNTIYF; CDR3 DNA: TGTGCCAGCAGCTTCTACGGGGTTGGAAACACCATATATTTT
V gene: TRBV28; D gene: NA; clone size: NA; J gene: TRBJ2-7; CDR3 protein: CASSPGWVREQYF; CDR3 DNA: TGTGCCAGCAGTCCTGGTTGGGTACGGGAGCAGTACTTC
V gene: TRBV7-8; D gene: NA; clone size: NA; J gene: TRBJ1-5; CDR3 protein: CASSLGRSNQPQHF; CDR3 DNA: TGTGCCAGCAGCTTAGGGAGAAGCAATCAGCCCCAGCATTTT
V gene: TRBV7-3; D gene: NA; clone size: NA; J gene: TRBJ2-6; CDR3 protein: CASSLDSGANVLTF; CDR3 DNA: TGTGCCAGCAGCCTCGACTCTGGGGCCAACGTCCTGACTTTC
V gene: TRBV5-6; D gene: NA; clone size: NA; J gene: TRBJ1-1; CDR3 protein: CASSLAPGNTEAFF; CDR3 DNA: TGTGCCAGCAGCTTGGCTCCGGGGAACACTGAAGCTTTCTTT
V gene: TRBV19; D gene: NA; clone size: NA; J gene: TRBJ2-4; CDR3 protein: CASNPKLSTGIAKNIQYF; CDR3 DNA: TGTGCCAGTAATCCAAAACTTTCAACAGGGATAGCCAAAAACATTCAGTACTTC
V gene: TRBV4-1; D gene: TRBD1; clone size: NA; J gene: TRBJ1-2; CDR3 protein: CASSQALRGRGDGYTF; CDR3 DNA: TGCGCCAGCAGCCAAGCCCTCAGGGGGAGAGGCGATGGCTACACCTTC
V gene: TRBV2; D gene: TRBD1; clone size: NA; J gene: TRBJ1-1; CDR3 protein: CASSLQGAYNEAFF; CDR3 DNA: TGTGCCAGCAGCCTACAGGGGGCGTATAATGAAGCTTTCTTT
V gene: TRBV7-9; D gene: TRBD1; clone size: NA; J gene: TRBJ1-2; CDR3 protein: CASSRRTGGDYGYTF; CDR3 DNA: TGTGCCAGCAGCCGTCGGACAGGGGGAGACTATGGCTACACCTTC
V gene: TRBV5-1; D gene: NA; clone size: once; J gene: TRBJ2-1; CDR3 protein: CASSFDRPPYNEQFF; CDR3 DNA: TGCGCCAGCAGTTTCGACCGCCCCCCCTACAATGAGCAGTTCTTC
V gene: TRBV9; D gene: TRBD2; clone size: few; J gene: TRBJ2-1; CDR3 protein: CASSAELAGGNNEQFF; CDR3 DNA: TGTGCCAGCAGCGCCGAACTAGCGGGGGGTAACAATGAGCAGTTCTTC
V gene: TRBV6-4; D gene: NA; clone size: NA; J gene: TRBJ2-3; CDR3 protein: CASSDHFSVADTQYF; CDR3 DNA: TGTGCCAGCAGTGACCATTTCTCAGTCGCAGATACGCAGTATTTT
V gene: TRBV29-1; D gene: NA; clone size: NA; J gene: TRBJ2-1; CDR3 protein: CSVVGWSGGNEQFF; CDR3 DNA: TGCAGCGTTGTAGGGTGGAGCGGCGGGAATGAGCAGTTCTTC
V gene: TRBV7-2; D gene: NA; clone size: NA; J gene: TRBJ1-5; CDR3 protein: CASSPNSNQPQHF; CDR3 DNA: TGTGCCAGCAGCCCAAACAGTAATCAGCCCCAGCATTTT
V gene: TRBV2; D gene: TRBD2; clone size: NA; J gene: TRBJ2-3; CDR3 protein: CASRLLAGGTDTQYF; CDR3 DNA: TGTGCCAGCAGGCTACTAGCGGGTGGGACAGATACGCAGTATTTT
V gene: TRBV29-1; D gene: NA; clone size: few; J gene: TRBJ2-2; CDR3 protein: CSAPGGAAGELFF; CDR3 DNA: TGCAGCGCCCCTGGCGGGGCCGCCGGGGAGCTGTTTTTT